A selection of T cell receptor beta chains follows, all from one sample in a study of T cells in Graves' hyperthyroidism and ophthalmopathy. TCRdb reanalysed the multiplex PCR reads using MiXCR and keeps one entry per CDR3 protein. Here the sample spans roughly 290,000 distinct CDR3 sequences, approximately 15% being singletons. Sequencing was done on a sample of blood. These receptors all come from a woman in her sixties with Graves' ophthalmopathy. The CDR3 runs from the conserved cysteine through the conserved F or W. A D gene is named only where the DNA matches it firmly. Clone size appears in some rows only: once, few, many, or a class for an expanded clone.

size,J,V,D,CDR3,DNA
NA,TRBJ2-7,TRBV7-2,TRBD2,CASSVPGLAAEQYF,TGTGCCAGCAGCGTACCGGGACTAGCGGCCGAGCAGTACTTC
many,TRBJ1-2,TRBV7-2,TRBD1,CASSLTGQYGYTF,TGTGCCAGCAGCTTAACGGGACAGTATGGCTACACCTTC
few,TRBJ1-1,TRBV6-1,TRBD1,CASNPAGGLTEAFF,TGTGCCAGCAACCCTGCAGGGGGCTTAACTGAAGCTTTCTTT
NA,TRBJ1-4,TRBV6-1,TRBD1,CASRGRGLEEKLFF,TGTGCCAGCAGGGGCAGGGGGCTAGAGGAAAAACTGTTTTTT
many,TRBJ2-3,TRBV7-2,TRBD2,CASSLVGGGATDTQYF,TGTGCCAGCAGCTTAGTTGGCGGGGGGGCCACAGATACGCAGTATTTT
few,TRBJ2-7,TRBV9,TRBD2,CASSVTAGKYEQYF,TGTGCCAGCAGCGTGACAGCGGGAAAGTACGAGCAGTACTTC
many,TRBJ1-1,TRBV2,NA,CASTTGTGRLNTEAFF,TGTGCCAGCACCACGGGTACCGGGCGACTGAACACTGAAGCTTTCTTT
NA,TRBJ2-7,TRBV6-1,TRBD1,CASSELGTGIPEQYF,TGTGCCAGCAGTGAATTGGGGACAGGGATCCCCGAGCAGTACTTC
NA,TRBJ1-1,TRBV3-2,NA,CASRLPRGQKAFF,TGTGCCAGCAGGCTGCCCCGGGGACAGAAAGCTTTCTTT
NA,TRBJ2-2,TRBV20-1,NA,CSAAGQLNTGELFF,TGCAGTGCTGCTGGACAGCTGAACACCGGGGAGCTGTTTTTT
few,TRBJ1-4,TRBV5-6,NA,CASSLAPNRATNEKLFF,TGTGCCAGCAGCTTGGCCCCGAACAGGGCAACTAATGAAAAACTGTTTTTT
few,TRBJ1-2,TRBV5-1,TRBD1,CASSSDRASFGYTF,TGCGCCAGCAGCTCAGACAGGGCCTCGTTTGGCTACACCTTC
few,TRBJ1-3,TRBV7-6,NA,CASSLMTADSGNTIYF,TGTGCCAGCAGCTTAATGACCGCAGACTCTGGAAACACCATATATTTT
NA,TRBJ1-2,TRBV5-1,TRBD1,CASSSETGVYGYTF,TGCGCCAGCAGCTCCGAGACAGGGGTCTATGGCTACACCTTC
few,TRBJ1-1,TRBV18,NA,CASSPGAIIGASNTEAFF,TGTGCCAGCTCACCAGGGGCTATAATCGGGGCCTCGAACACTGAAGCTTTCTTT
NA,TRBJ2-2,TRBV5-6,TRBD2,CASSLVSSGGSGELFF,TGTGCCAGCAGCTTGGTCTCTAGCGGGGGTTCCGGGGAGCTGTTTTTT
many,TRBJ1-6,TRBV6-2/TRBV6-3,TRBD1,CASSYDRDSPLHF,TGTGCCAGCAGTTACGACAGGGATTCACCCCTCCACTTT
many,TRBJ1-2,TRBV7-2,TRBD1,CASSLGGWTGDLYGYTF,TGTGCCAGCAGCTTAGGAGGTTGGACAGGGGACCTCTATGGCTACACCTTC
many,TRBJ1-1,TRBV7-9,NA,CASSPILRTEAFF,TGTGCCAGCAGCCCTATCTTAAGAACTGAAGCTTTCTTT
few,TRBJ2-4,TRBV6-2/TRBV6-3,NA,CASSSPFLAKNIQYF,TGTGCCAGCAGTTCTCCTTTTCTAGCCAAAAACATTCAGTACTTC
many,TRBJ2-7,TRBV7-8,NA,CASSLLAGGDEQYF,TGTGCCAGCAGCTTATTGGCCGGGGGCGACGAGCAGTACTTC
NA,TRBJ2-4,TRBV15,NA,CATSRDRQQNIQYF,TGTGCCACCAGCAGAGATCGACAGCAAAACATTCAGTACTTC
many,TRBJ1-5,TRBV20-1,NA,CSATKRGPGSDQPQHF,TGCAGTGCTACGAAACGCGGACCGGGATCGGATCAGCCCCAGCATTTT
many,TRBJ1-2,TRBV6-1,TRBD1,CASSARQGGYYGYTF,TGTGCCAGCAGTGCCCGACAGGGTGGTTACTATGGCTACACCTTC
many,TRBJ2-3,TRBV28,NA,CASSFRDRASTDTQYF,TGTGCCAGCAGTTTCCGGGACCGAGCTAGCACAGATACGCAGTATTTT
NA,TRBJ2-7,TRBV7-2,NA,CASSHSRYEQYF,TGTGCCAGCAGCCACTCGCGCTACGAGCAGTACTTC
many,TRBJ2-1,TRBV2,NA,CASTRRPIDYNEQFF,TGTGCCAGCACCAGGAGGCCCATAGATTACAATGAGCAGTTCTTC
many,TRBJ1-3,TRBV7-9,NA,CASNGQSGNTIYF,TGTGCCAGCAACGGACAGTCTGGAAACACCATATATTTT
few,TRBJ2-2,TRBV28,TRBD2,CASLFGRATGELFF,TGTGCCAGTTTGTTCGGGAGGGCCACCGGGGAGCTGTTTTTT
many,TRBJ2-3,TRBV11-3,NA,CASSSSGWGDTQYF,TGTGCCAGCAGCTCCTCTGGGTGGGGAGATACGCAGTATTTT
few,TRBJ2-2,TRBV28,NA,CASNVRDGELFF,TGTGCCAGCAACGTTAGAGACGGGGAGCTGTTTTTT
many,TRBJ2-3,TRBV7-2,TRBD1,CASSAQGQGVALTQYF,TGTGCCAGCAGCGCACAAGGACAGGGGGTCGCGCTTACGCAGTATTTT
many,TRBJ2-1,TRBV2,NA,CASKNRDNEQFF,TGTGCCAGCAAAAACAGGGATAATGAGCAGTTCTTC
many,TRBJ2-7,TRBV7-2,NA,CASSFGSSWEQYF,TGTGCCAGCAGCTTTGGCAGTTCCTGGGAGCAGTACTTC
many,TRBJ2-7,TRBV7-2,TRBD2,CASSSPPSGISYEQYF,TGTGCCAGCAGCTCACCCCCTAGCGGGATATCATACGAGCAGTACTTC
many,TRBJ1-2,TRBV20-1,NA,CSARDLKTGANYGYTF,TGCAGTGCTAGAGATCTAAAAACAGGAGCTAACTATGGCTACACCTTC
few,TRBJ1-1,TRBV6-1,NA,CASSEWVENTEAFF,TGTGCCAGCAGTGAATGGGTTGAGAACACTGAAGCTTTCTTT
few,TRBJ1-2,TRBV27,NA,CASSLSGGQYGYTF,TGTGCCAGCAGTTTATCTGGTGGCCAGTATGGCTACACCTTC
many,TRBJ1-6,TRBV4-1,NA,CASSQGGPGSYNSPLHF,TGCGCCAGCAGCCAAGGGGGCCCGGGAAGCTATAATTCACCCCTCCACTTT
NA,TRBJ1-2,TRBV6-8,NA,CASSYSEGAGGYTF,TGTGCCAGCAGCTACTCGGAAGGAGCTGGTGGCTACACCTTC